This note documents a single T cell receptor beta chain sequence. The data stem from a study of shared clonotypes between healthy human individuals. The CDR3 totals 14 residues. In germline, CDR1 is SGHNT, CDR2 YYREEE (reference sequence). Between the trimmed V and J ends, which lost 5 bases and 4 bases, there was a span of 15 bases. Execution of the assay was at deep level. With ten immunoSEQ deep assay plates, unsorted PBMC DNA underwent sequencing. The protocol was immunoSEQ multiplex PCR, while the TCRdb copy is restricted to in-frame clones and leaves out a portion. The table records around 480,000 clones, around 79% of them present only once.

Sequenced: PBMCs. The gene calls are TRBV5-4 and TRBJ1-1; D may be TRBD1 (6 bases). This TCR derives from a woman in her thirties or forties in good health. Some clones in this sample may be carry-over from other donors' samples. The CDR3 region is CASSPRTAGTEAFF. CDR3 nucleotide sequence: TGTGCCAGCAGTCCTAGGACAGCGGGCACTGAAGCTTTCTTT.